The 26 T cell receptor beta chains below all came from one sample that was sequenced in a study of blood T cell repertoires in COVID-19. Sequencing was performed with immunoSEQ multiplex PCR; in TCRdb, only in-frame clones are kept and a portion is missing. Of over 60,000 clones in the sample, 90% were seen once. Material: peripheral blood. The receptor set was obtained from a man aged 45-65 years with acute or convalescent COVID-19.

The chain is built from TRBV29-1 and TRBJ2-3; perhaps TRBD1 as D (5 bases). With 3 bases removed from V and 0 bases from J, the gap between germline ends came to 13 bases. Germline CDR1 SQVTM, CDR2 ANQGSEA. The CDR3 is 15 amino acids. The CDR3: CSVDSARVSTDTQYF. CDR3 DNA sequence: TGCAGCGTTGATTCGGCCAGGGTTAGCACAGATACGCAGTATTTT.

This CDR3 reads CASSLSGDGYNEQFF. The CDR3 DNA reads TGTGCCAGCAGCTTAAGCGGAGATGGGTACAATGAGCAGTTCTTC. The chain recombines TRBV7-2 with TRBJ2-1, with a possible D match to TRBD2 (5 bases). The CDR3 covers 15 residues. Germline V CDR1 and CDR2: SGHTA, FQGNSA. V was trimmed by 2 bases and J by 4 bases, leaving 12 bases between them.

The chain joins TRBV19 to TRBJ1-4; D perhaps matches TRBD1 (5 bases). V gave up 0 bases and J gave up 0 bases, with 11 bases separating them. This CDR3 has 17 amino acids. CDR1 is LNHDA, CDR2 SQIVND, per germline (reference sequence). The CDR3 here is CASSIDQGFATNEKLFF. CDR3 in DNA: TGTGCCAGTAGTATAGATCAGGGATTTGCAACTAATGAAAAACTGTTTTTT.

The chain combines TRBV5-4 with TRBJ1-5; TRBD1 matches at 7 bases. Trimming took 5 bases from V and 7 from J; bases not matched to a gene: 18. This CDR3 has 17 amino acids. Germline loops: CDR1 SGHNT, CDR2 YYREEE (reference sequence). The CDR3 DNA is TGTGCCAGCAGTTCGGGAGGGGGCCCACCAGGAGGACAGCCCCAGCATTTT. This gives the protein CASSSGGGPPGGQPQHF.

This rearrangement joins TRBV6-2 or TRBV6-3 to TRBJ2-1, with D perhaps TRBD2 (6 bases). Trimming left V 2 bases short and J 0 bases short, with 8 bases between. CDR3 length: 15 amino acids. Germline lookup yields CDR1 MNHEY and CDR2 SVGEGT. CDR3 residues: CASSYRGSSYNEQFF. The CDR3, as DNA: TGTGCCAGCAGTTACCGGGGGAGCTCCTACAATGAGCAGTTCTTC.

This clone occurred once. The chain joins TRBV4-1 to TRBJ1-2, with a possible D match to TRBD1 (5 bases). The V and J ends lost 1 base and 5 bases respectively, with 8 bases between them. This CDR3 has 13 residues. In germline, CDR1 is MGHRA, CDR2 YSYEKL. Here the CDR3 DNA reads TGCGCCAGCAGCCAAGGGGGGGGTTATGGCTACACCTTC. Its translation: CASSQGGGYGYTF.

V and J are TRBV27 and TRBJ1-5; maybe TRBD1 (5 bases). The ends were cut back, 3 bases at V and 3 bases at J, with 6 bases in the middle. Germline CDR1 MNHEY, CDR2 SMNVEV (reference sequence). This CDR3 has 13 amino acids. As DNA, the CDR3 is TGTGCCAGCAGTTTGACAGCCAATCAGCCCCAGCATTTT. Translation: CASSLTANQPQHF.

V gene TRBV12-3 or TRBV12-4 combines with J gene TRBJ1-6, with D hard to call. Trimming took off 4 bases at V and 10 bases at J, with 11 bases between the two ends. The CDR3 length is 13 residues. CDR3 protein: CASSSLFGSPLHF. The CDR3 nucleotides are TGTGCCAGCAGTTCCCTCTTCGGGTCACCCCTCCACTTT.

V and J are TRBV2 and TRBJ2-7, with D perhaps TRBD1 (6 bases). CDR3 length equals 14 residues. Germline CDR1 is SNHLY and CDR2 is FYNNEI. Deletions cut 6 bases from V and 0 bases from J, with 12 bases between. The CDR3 loop is CASRDSLVSYEQYF. The CDR3 DNA follows: TGTGCCAGCAGGGACAGCCTAGTCTCCTACGAGCAGTACTTC.

The gene calls are TRBV3-1 (or the pseudogene TRBV3-2) and TRBJ2-1, with TRBD2 matching over 7 bases. V lost 7 bases and J lost 1; bases outside the gene matches: 7. Germline V gene sequence: CDR1 LGHDT, CDR2 YNNKEL (reference sequence). CDR3 length equals 15 residues. CDR3 amino acids: CASTPREGSYNEQFF. CDR3 nucleotides: TGTGCCAGCACCCCGAGGGAGGGGTCCTACAATGAGCAGTTCTTC.

This rearrangement joins TRBV6-5 to TRBJ1-2; the D gene is possibly TRBD1 (6 bases). Germline V gives CDR1 MNHEY, CDR2 SVGAGI. With 2 bases removed from V and 3 bases from J, the gap between germline ends came to 10 bases. The CDR3 is made up of 14 amino acids. The CDR3 protein is CASSYGGNDYGYTF. The CDR3 nucleotides are TGTGCCAGCAGTTACGGGGGCAACGACTATGGCTACACCTTC.

The chain couples TRBV7-7 to TRBJ2-3, with D perhaps matching TRBD2 (6 bases). The CDR3 spans 15 residues. V shed 1 base and J shed 2 bases, with 10 bases lying between them. Looked up from germline, CDR1 is SSHAT and CDR2 is FNYEAQ (reference sequence). Here the CDR3 DNA reads TGTGCCAGCAGCTTAGGGGCGGGGCTCACAGATACGCAGTATTTT. Its translation is CASSLGAGLTDTQYF.

The chain recombines TRBV5-1 with TRBJ1-1; TRBD1 aligns across 7 bases. Per the germline V gene, CDR1 is SGHRS and CDR2 is YFSETQ. The CDR3 extends over 15 amino acids. V shed 1 base, J shed 4 bases, and the junction held 7 bases outside the gene matches. CDR3 protein: CASSLTGASFTEAFF. The CDR3 DNA is TGCGCCAGCAGCTTGACAGGGGCCTCCTTCACTGAAGCTTTCTTT.

V and J are TRBV2 and TRBJ1-1, with D unclear. The germline V and J ends were trimmed by 7 bases and 1 base, with 10 bases remaining between them. CDR3 length: 13 amino acids. CDR1 and CDR2 (germline): SNHLY, FYNNEI. The CDR3 bases are TGTGCCAGCAACAGCAGGCAGAACACTGAAGCTTTCTTT. Amino acids: CASNSRQNTEAFF.

The gene calls are TRBV7-5 and TRBJ2-7; the table's D call of TRBD2 was not tested on the DNA. TRBV7-5 is classified as a pseudogene. The CDR3 extends over 10 amino acids. CDR3 loop: CARSIRDSSF. The CDR3 DNA sequence: TGTGCCAGAAGCATCCGAGACTCCTCTTTC.

This clone was detected only once. The rearrangement joins TRBV5-1 to TRBJ1-4; possibly TRBD1 for D (5 bases). The germline V gene has CDR1 SGHRS and CDR2 YFSETQ. Trimming removed 0 bases at V and 11 bases at J, with 14 bases between. This CDR3 spans 14 amino acids. The CDR3 bases are TGCGCCAGCAGCTTGGCGGCAGGGATTGGGAAACTGTTTTTT. Translated, it gives CASSLAAGIGKLFF.

The rearrangement uses TRBV6-5 and TRBJ2-1; weak D call: TRBD2 (6 bases). The CDR3 is 12 amino acids. Between the trimmed V and J ends, which lost 5 bases and 12 bases, there was a span of 14 bases. Germline V gene sequence: CDR1 MNHEY, CDR2 SVGAGI. CDR3 sequence (DNA): TGTGCCAGCAGTCCCCACCGGGACTTGCAGTTCTTC. This codes for CASSPHRDLQFF.

The chain links TRBV14 to TRBJ1-1, with TRBD1 as a possible D gene (5 bases). The CDR3 extends over 13 amino acids. Trimming left V 1 base short and J 7 bases short, with 10 bases between. From germline, CDR1 is SGHDN and CDR2 FVKESK. CDR3 in DNA: TGTGCCAGCAGCCAAGCGGAAGGGGTTGAAGCTTTCTTT. Encoded protein: CASSQAEGVEAFF. Full variable domain (outside the CDR3, taken from reference TRBV14 and TRBJ1-1): EAGVTQFPSHSVIEKGQTVTLRCDPISGHDNLYWYRRVMGKEIKFLLHFVKESKQDESGMPNNRFLAERTGGTYSTLKVQPAELEDSGVYFCASSQAEGVEAFFGQGTRLTVV.

In nucleotides, the CDR3 is TGTGCCAGCATCGCGCGGGGACAGGGGAACACAGATACGCAGTATTTT. Protein: CASIARGQGNTDTQYF. This chain uses TRBV21-1 with TRBJ2-3; the D call of TRBD1 is as the table states it, not checked on the DNA. TRBV21-1 is a documented pseudogene. The CDR3 is 16 amino acids.

The chain is built from TRBV19 and TRBJ1-1; D unresolved. The CDR3 consists of 12 residues. V was clipped by 7 bases and J by 1 base, with 7 bases between them. In germline, CDR1 is LNHDA, CDR2 SQIVND (reference sequence). The CDR3 DNA reads as TGTGCCAGTACCGGGAGGAACACTGAAGCTTTCTTT. Amino acid sequence: CASTGRNTEAFF.

The chain employs TRBV12-5 and TRBJ1-1; D unresolved. V was cut by 8 bases and J by 1 base, with 11 bases left in between. The CDR3 covers 13 residues. CDR1 is LGHNT and CDR2 is FRNRAP in the germline V gene. CDR3 sequence (DNA): TGTGCTAGTAGTCGAGTCGGGAACACTGAAGCTTTCTTT. This encodes CASSRVGNTEAFF.

V usage is TRBV18 and J usage is TRBJ1-1; D unresolved. Per the germline V gene, CDR1 is KGHSH and CDR2 is LQKENI. CDR3 length equals 13 residues. V was trimmed by 6 bases and J by 4 bases, leaving 12 bases between them. Here the CDR3 DNA reads TGTGCCAGCTCTCCCACATTTTCCACTGAAGCTTTCTTT. Residues: CASSPTFSTEAFF.

This rearrangement joins TRBV5-1 to TRBJ2-4, with TRBD2 as a possible D gene (6 bases). The V end lost 1 base, the J end lost 0 bases, and 14 bases lay between the germline ends. CDR3 size: 17 residues. CDR1 is SGHRS, CDR2 YFSETQ, per germline. In DNA form, the CDR3 reads TGCGCCAGCAGCTTGCTCTCGGGGGTCCTAGCCAAAAACATTCAGTACTTC. Translating it yields CASSLLSGVLAKNIQYF.

V and J are TRBV7-9 and TRBJ2-7; 9 nucleotides agree with TRBD2. V dropped 2 bases and J dropped 1; count of bases not matched to a gene: 6. In germline, CDR1 is SEHNR, CDR2 FQNEAQ (reference sequence). The CDR3 has 16 residues. DNA for the CDR3: TGTGCCAGCAGCTTAAAGACTAGCGGATTGTCCTACGAGCAGTACTTC. Translating it yields CASSLKTSGLSYEQYF.

The chain links TRBV5-1 to TRBJ2-3; D not certain. Looked up from germline, CDR1 is SGHRS and CDR2 is YFSETQ. This CDR3 contains 15 residues. V was trimmed by 2 bases and J by 3 bases, leaving 13 bases between them. The CDR3 protein is CASSFIGEPTDTQYF. CDR3 DNA sequence: TGCGCCAGCAGCTTCATAGGAGAACCGACAGATACGCAGTATTTT.

The V and J genes are TRBV6-2 or TRBV6-3 and TRBJ1-5, with 8 nucleotides matching TRBD1. The length of the CDR3 is 18 residues. The V and J ends lost 5 bases and 0 bases, in that order; junction bases with no gene match: 12. Germline CDR1 reads MNHEY; CDR2 reads SVGEGT. The CDR3 loop is CASSAGTGGVFSNQPQHF. DNA for the CDR3: TGTGCCAGCAGTGCCGGGACAGGCGGGGTTTTTAGCAATCAGCCCCAGCATTTT.